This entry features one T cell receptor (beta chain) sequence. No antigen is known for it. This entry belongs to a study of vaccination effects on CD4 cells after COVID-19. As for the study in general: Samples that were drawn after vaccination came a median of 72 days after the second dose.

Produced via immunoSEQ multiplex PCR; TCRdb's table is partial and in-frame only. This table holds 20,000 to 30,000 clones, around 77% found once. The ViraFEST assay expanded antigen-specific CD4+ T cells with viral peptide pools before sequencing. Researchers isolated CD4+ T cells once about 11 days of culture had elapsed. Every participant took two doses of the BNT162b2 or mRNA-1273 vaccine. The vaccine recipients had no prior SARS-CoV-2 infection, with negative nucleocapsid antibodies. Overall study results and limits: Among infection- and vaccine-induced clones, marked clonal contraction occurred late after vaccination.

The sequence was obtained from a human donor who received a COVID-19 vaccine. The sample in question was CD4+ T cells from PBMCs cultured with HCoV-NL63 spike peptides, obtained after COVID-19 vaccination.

The CDR3 DNA sequence: TGTGCCAGCAGCGTCGAAGCCGGACAGGGCGGACAGCCCCAGCATTTT. This encodes CASSVEAGQGGQPQHF. The chain recombines TRBV9 with TRBJ1-5; 8 bases align to TRBD1. V was pared by 2 bases and J by 7 bases, with 11 bases of the junction left unmatched. CDR3 size: 16 residues. The V gene's germline CDR1 is SGDLS and CDR2 YYNGEE.